The rows below give T cell receptor beta chains drawn from one sample of a study of cytomegalovirus exposure and HLA in healthy donors. TCRdb's copy holds only in-frame clones and misses some; the assay was immunoSEQ multiplex PCR. Its listing shows more than 130,000 clones. The sample comprised PBMCs. These receptors originate from a man in his forties in good health and CMV-seronegative. Each CDR3 is given with its conserved first and last residue. Each record gives: J gene, V gene, CDR3 length, D gene, CDR3 DNA, CDR3 protein. The D gene is left open where the match is weak.

TRBJ2-3	TRBV19	14	-	TGTGCCAGTAGTCCACGGGGGTTCACAGATACGCAGTATTTT	CASSPRGFTDTQYF
TRBJ1-1	TRBV6-6	14	TRBD1	TGTGCCAGCATCTTGACAGGGCGTTACACTGAAGCTTTCTTT	CASILTGRYTEAFF
TRBJ1-2	TRBV14	14	-	TGTGCCAGCAGCCAAGTAGGAGGGAACTATGGCTACACCTTC	CASSQVGGNYGYTF
TRBJ2-7	TRBV29-1	13	TRBD1	TGCAGCGCCGGGACAGGGGTAATCTACGAGCAGTACTTC	CSAGTGVIYEQYF
TRBJ2-2	TRBV4-3	16	-	TGCGCCAGCAGCGAGGCAAGGACAGCAGACACCGGGGAGCTGTTTTTT	CASSEARTADTGELFF
TRBJ2-1	TRBV7-2	13	-	TGTGCCAGCAGCTTAGCCGGTCCGGGGGAGCAGTTCTTC	CASSLAGPGEQFF
TRBJ2-7	TRBV9	17	TRBD1	TGTGCCAGCAGCGTAGCCCCGGGACAGGGGGCCCGCTACGAGCAGTACTTC	CASSVAPGQGARYEQYF
TRBJ1-6	TRBV4-2	17	-	TGTGCCAGCAGCCAAGATGTGGCAGGGGCTCATAATTCACCCCTCCACTTT	CASSQDVAGAHNSPLHF
TRBJ1-2	TRBV5-5	13	-	TGTGCCAGCAGCTTGGAGGGAGGGTTCGGCTACACCTTC	CASSLEGGFGYTF
TRBJ2-7	TRBV19	15	TRBD1	TGTGCCAGTAGTATAGGACAGGGGGATTTCTACGAGCAGTACTTC	CASSIGQGDFYEQYF
TRBJ1-1	TRBV4-2	14	-	TGTGCCAGCAGCCAAGATCTCGAGGACACTGAAGCTTTCTTT	CASSQDLEDTEAFF
TRBJ2-2	TRBV27	14	-	TGTGCCAGCAGTTTGGTGGAGACCTCGGGGGAGCTGTTTTTT	CASSLVETSGELFF
TRBJ2-7	TRBV18	17	TRBD1	TGTGCCAGCTCACGTAACGGGGTGGGACAGGGGAGACACGAGCAGTACTTC	CASSRNGVGQGRHEQYF
TRBJ2-7	TRBV5-1	15	-	TGCGCCAGCAGCTCCGCAGGGAAAACCACCTACGAGCAGTACTTC	CASSSAGKTTYEQYF
TRBJ2-3	TRBV4-2	14	-	TGTGCCAGCAGCCAAGAAGCTAACACAGATACGCAGTATTTT	CASSQEANTDTQYF
TRBJ1-1	TRBV11-2	15	TRBD1	TGTGCCAGCAGCTTAGACCCCGGGACAGGGCCTGAAGCTTTCTTT	CASSLDPGTGPEAFF
TRBJ1-5	TRBV28	15	TRBD1	TGTGCCAGCACCCCAGGACAGGGGACCAATCAGCCCCAGCATTTT	CASTPGQGTNQPQHF
TRBJ1-2	TRBV6-5	13	TRBD1	TGTGCCAGCAGTTACAACAGGGGGGATGGCTACACCTTC	CASSYNRGDGYTF
TRBJ1-1	TRBV5-1	16	-	TGCGCCAGCAGCTTGGCCTGGGGGGGGGCGTACACTGAAGCTTTCTTT	CASSLAWGGAYTEAFF
TRBJ1-1	TRBV10-3	15	-	TGTGCCATCAGCTTAGCGGGGACGGTGAACACTGAAGCTTTCTTT	CAISLAGTVNTEAFF
TRBJ2-1	TRBV6-1	15	TRBD2	TGTGCCAGCGGGTCACTAGCGGGGGGATACAATGAGCAGTTCTTC	CASGSLAGGYNEQFF
TRBJ2-7	TRBV6-1	14	TRBD2	TGTGCCAGCAACCGCGGACTAGCGGGGTTTGAGCAGTACTTC	CASNRGLAGFEQYF
TRBJ1-5	TRBV19	12	-	TGTGCCAGTAGCTTCGGGGATCAGCCCCAGCATTTT	CASSFGDQPQHF
TRBJ2-3	TRBV4-2	16	-	TGTGCCAGCAGCCAGGGCAAGGGGGGGGTCGGAGATACGCAGTATTTT	CASSQGKGGVGDTQYF
TRBJ1-3	TRBV5-4	16	TRBD1	TGTGCCAGCAGCCGGGACAGGGTGGGTTCAGGAAACACCATATATTTT	CASSRDRVGSGNTIYF
TRBJ2-7	TRBV5-1	16	TRBD1	TGCGCCAGCAGCTTGAAAACCGGGACAGGGGTTTACGAGCAGTACTTC	CASSLKTGTGVYEQYF
TRBJ2-1	TRBV5-6	16	TRBD2	TGTGCCAGCAGCCCCCGCGAGCGGGGAAGAGGGAATGAGCAGTTCTTC	CASSPRERGRGNEQFF
TRBJ2-7	TRBV7-6	14	TRBD1	TGTGCCAGCAGCACCCGGGACAGGGGTCACGAGCAGTACTTC	CASSTRDRGHEQYF
TRBJ2-7	TRBV28	11	TRBD2	TGTGCCAGCAGTTGGGGGGGTGAGCAGTACTTC	CASSWGGEQYF
TRBJ2-2	TRBV10-3	14	-	TGTGCCATCAGTGGAAGGGGGGGGCCCGGGGAGCTGTTTTTT	CAISGRGGPGELFF
TRBJ1-3	TRBV4-3	15	-	TGCGCCAGCAGCCAAGAGGCCCAACCGGGAAACACCATATATTTT	CASSQEAQPGNTIYF
TRBJ1-1	TRBV10-3	15	TRBD1	TGTGCCATCAGCATAGGGGGCGAGGCTCACACTGAAGCTTTCTTT	CAISIGGEAHTEAFF
TRBJ2-1	TRBV7-2	16	TRBD2	TGTGCCAGCAGCTTAGCTGCTAGCGGAACTTACAATGAGCAGTTCTTC	CASSLAASGTYNEQFF
TRBJ1-1	TRBV20-1	11	-	TGCAGTGCAGCTCTCCGGGGTGAAGCTTTCTTT	CSAALRGEAFF
TRBJ1-2	TRBV6-1	13	-	TGTGCCAGCAGCCCAGGATATAACTATGGCTACACCTTC	CASSPGYNYGYTF
TRBJ1-6	TRBV7-2	15	TRBD1	TGTGCCAGCACCTCATCGGTACAGGGGAATTCACCCCTCCACTTT	CASTSSVQGNSPLHF
TRBJ1-2	TRBV6-5	15	TRBD1	TGTGCCAGCAGTTACTCGTACAGGGGAGCGGATGGCTACACCTTC	CASSYSYRGADGYTF
TRBJ2-5	TRBV5-4	18	TRBD1	TGTGCCAGCAGCTTACTGGACAGGGGGCAAGGTGTCGGAGAGACCCAGTACTTC	CASSLLDRGQGVGETQYF
TRBJ2-5	TRBV9	15	-	TGTGCCAGCAGCGTAGGGGGTAGCGGCCAAGAGACCCAGTACTTC	CASSVGGSGQETQYF
TRBJ1-1	TRBV19	13	-	TGTGCCAGTAGTACAACAGGGAACACTGAAGCTTTCTTT	CASSTTGNTEAFF
TRBJ2-3	TRBV6-4	16	TRBD1	TGTGCCAGCAGTGCTTCGACAGGGGTGCACACAGATACGCAGTATTTT	CASSASTGVHTDTQYF
TRBJ2-5	TRBV5-1	17	TRBD2	TGCGCCAGCAGCAGGGGTCTAAGCGGGGGGGCCGGAGAGACCCAGTACTTC	CASSRGLSGGAGETQYF
TRBJ2-7	TRBV7-2	14	TRBD1	TGTGCCAGCAGCTCCAACAGGGGCCCCTACGAGCAGTACTTC	CASSSNRGPYEQYF
TRBJ2-1	TRBV25-1	14	-	TGTGCCAGCAGTACCACCGTGACATCCAATGAGCAGTTCTTC	CASSTTVTSNEQFF
TRBJ2-7	TRBV7-9	13	-	TGTGCCAGCAAGCAGGGCGGATCCTACGAGCAGTACTTC	CASKQGGSYEQYF
TRBJ2-7	TRBV14	15	TRBD1	TGTGCCAGCAGTCAGGGGGATCTAAGCTCCTACGAGCAGTACTTC	CASSQGDLSSYEQYF
TRBJ1-2	TRBV7-9	12	-	TGTGCCAGCAGCCGTCGGGAGGAAGGCTACACCTTC	CASSRREEGYTF
TRBJ1-5	TRBV6-1	13	TRBD1	TGTGCCAGCACCGGGACAGGGGACCAGCCCCAGCATTTT	CASTGTGDQPQHF
TRBJ2-1	TRBV5-1	14	TRBD1	TGCGCCAGCAGCTTGCGACAGGGGGGTAATGAGCAGTTCTTC	CASSLRQGGNEQFF
TRBJ2-2	TRBV27	17	-	TGTGCCAGCAGTTTTACTTCAGGGCAGAGAAGCGCCGGGGAGCTGTTTTTT	CASSFTSGQRSAGELFF
TRBJ2-1	TRBV10-3	16	TRBD2	TGTGCCACCCTGGCGAGCGGGGGGGCGGGCCACAATGAGCAGTTCTTC	CATLASGGAGHNEQFF
TRBJ1-2	TRBV27	13	TRBD1	TGTGCCAGCAGTTTCAGACAGGGTGGCGGCTACACCTTC	CASSFRQGGGYTF